This TCR beta chain was sequenced during a study of T cells in Graves' hyperthyroidism and ophthalmopathy. At the level of the study: Peripheral blood samples were taken at initial diagnosis, prior to any treatment.

Recently diagnosed hyperthyroidism of less than 2 months' duration affected patients aged 18 to 65. First hyperthyroidism diagnosis is when the blood sample was obtained, before any ophthalmopathy symptoms. Study conclusions and caveats: Stable hyperthyroidism was told apart from ophthalmopathy by a model built on 13 V-J features.

Amplification yielded TCR beta CDR3 regions, with RNA transcripts as the source. HTBI primers were used for first-round RT-PCR of the TCR CDR3. Using its own MiXCR run on the multiplex PCR reads, TCRdb lists one record per CDR3 protein. This sample has 600,000 to 850,000 distinct CDR3 sequences; under 20% occur once, and the top ten carry over 15%. This clonotype appeared once. The antigen is unknown. Germline V gene sequence: CDR1 MNHNS, CDR2 SASEGT. V gave up 8 bases and J gave up 9 bases; unmatched junction bases: 10. This CDR3 has 14 amino acids. The clonotype comes from a woman aged 45-65 years with Graves' hyperthyroidism that later progressed to Graves' ophthalmopathy. The gene calls are TRBV6-1 and TRBJ1-6, with 7 bases fitting TRBD1. The sequenced sample was blood. CDR3 region: CASDNQGVGSPLHF. The CDR3 region has the DNA TGTGCCAGCGATAACCAGGGGGTAGGTTCACCCCTCCACTTT.